This T cell receptor (beta chain) stems from a study of CXCR3-negative and CXCR3-positive naive CD8 T cells. In the case of this clonotype: Its antigen remains unknown.

The germline CDR1 and CDR2 sequences are SQVTM and ANQGSEA. This CDR3 comprises 12 residues. The method, 5' RACE with UMI labels, was used to prepare the TRB cDNA libraries. TCRdb derives one entry per CDR3 protein from the 5' RACE reads, leaving out DNA. The sample totals some 140,000 distinct CDR3 sequences; its top ten clones hold 0.45% to 0.6%. Study observations and caveats: Higher TRB CDR3 hydrophobicity marked CXCR3-positive naive cells relative to CXCR3-negative naive cells.

The sequencing sample was made of naive CXCR3+ CD8+ T cells from blood. Subset: CD45RO-CCR7+CD27+CD95- naive CD8+ T cells expressing CXCR3 (TNR3+). This clonotype was obtained from a human donor in good health. Some clones in this sample may be carry-over from other donors' samples. The J gene is TRBJ2-5, the V gene TRBV29-1. The CDR3 region is CSVEMAEETQYF.